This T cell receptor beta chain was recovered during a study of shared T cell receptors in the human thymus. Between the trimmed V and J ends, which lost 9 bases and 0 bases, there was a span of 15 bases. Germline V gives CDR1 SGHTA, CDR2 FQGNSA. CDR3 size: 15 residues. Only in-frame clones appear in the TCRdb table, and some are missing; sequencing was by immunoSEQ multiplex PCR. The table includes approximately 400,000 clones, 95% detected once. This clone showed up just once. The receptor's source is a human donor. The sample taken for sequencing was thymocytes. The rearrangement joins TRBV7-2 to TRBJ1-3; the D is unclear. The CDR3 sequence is CARPPEVSSGNTIYF. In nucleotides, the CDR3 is TGTGCCAGACCGCCGGAGGTTAGCTCTGGAAACACCATATATTTT.